The TCR beta chain described here comes from a study of PD-L1 blockade in urothelial cancer. Study context: Patients began atezolizumab, 1,200 mg intravenously every 3 weeks, in the mid-2010s. Patients had received 0 to 3 prior chemotherapy regimens. The researchers analyzed blood 3 weeks (second dose) and 6 weeks after treatment start.

Generated by immunoSEQ multiplex PCR, the TCRdb table keeps only in-frame clones and is missing some. This sample carries tens of thousands of clones, 82% of them seen once, and the ten largest clones take 8% to 10%. From germline, CDR1 is SNHLY and CDR2 FYNNEI. The CDR3 extends over 15 amino acids. V was clipped by 2 bases and J by 4 bases, with 11 bases between them. The sample here was PBMCs, taken around atezolizumab (anti-PD-L1) treatment. This receptor was obtained from a man between 65 and 79 years old with urothelial cancer. This chain joins TRBV2 and TRBJ2-2, with a weak D call TRBD2 (6 bases). CDR3 sequence (DNA): TGTGCCAGCAGTGAAATCCTAGCGACCACCGGGGAGCTGTTTTTT. Translated, it gives CASSEILATTGELFF.